This T cell receptor beta chain was obtained from a study of T cell repertoires in cytomegalovirus infection. In the study overall: Public TCR beta signatures marked donors with CMV infection and the matching HLA. Regarding the study as a whole: Ex vivo, HLA-C-restricted CMV-specific TCR beta clonotypes prevailed over the rest of the response. Summed public TCR beta family frequency identified CMV carriers bearing the relevant HLA.

TCRdb reprocessed the reads with MiXCR, giving one entry per CDR3 protein. The sample holds about 400,000 distinct CDR3 sequences; roughly 18% are singletons and the top ten take 7.5% to 9.5%. This clonotype occurred many times. Its antigen is still unknown. V lost 6 bases to trimming and J lost 4 bases; unmatched junction nucleotides: 10. CDR3 length: 16 residues. Germline CDR1 MNHEY, CDR2 SVGEGT. The V gene is TRBV6-2 or TRBV6-3, the J gene TRBJ1-1; 11 bases line up with TRBD1. Sequencing was carried out using PBMCs. The receptor's source is a human donor in good health (CMV status not recorded). Some clones in this sample may be carry-over from other donors' samples. The CDR3 sequence is CASSPNMGQGGTEAFF. The CDR3 nucleotides read TGTGCCAGCAGCCCTAATATGGGACAGGGGGGCACTGAAGCTTTCTTT.